Below are 6 T cell receptor beta chains sequenced from a single sample in a study of beta chain features in type 1 diabetes. Sequencing targeted expressed TCRB transcripts, as all isolated RNA had been reverse transcribed. Method: immunoSEQ multiplex PCR; TCRdb's copy keeps in-frame clones and lacks some. The sample consists of 250,000 to 350,000 clones, approximately 11% of them appearing once. Sequenced: naive CD4+ T cells from blood. The receptor source for this set is a woman in her twenties or thirties in good health.

The chain uses TRBV28 and TRBJ2-4; TRBD1 aligns across 7 bases. The germline V gene encodes CDR1 MDHEN and CDR2 SYDVKM. The CDR3 is 13 amino acids. The CDR3 DNA follows: TGTGTCACTATCGACAGGGTTGAAAACATTCAGTACTTC. Amino acid sequence: CVTIDRVENIQYF.

This clone was recorded a few times. V is TRBV4-3 and J is TRBJ2-3; 10 bases line up with TRBD2. After removal of 0 bases from V and 5 bases from J, the junction contained 11 bases not matched to a gene. The CDR3 has 18 amino acids. Germline V lookup: CDR1 LGHNA, CDR2 YSLEER. This CDR3 reads CASSQDPRTSGSRDTQYF. CDR3 in DNA: TGCGCCAGCAGCCAAGATCCTCGGACTAGCGGTTCCAGAGATACGCAGTATTTT.

This clone was observed a handful of times. The chain combines TRBV4-3 with TRBJ2-5; D remains unclear. TRBJ2-7 matches the DNA end more closely, so the J call is doubtful. The CDR3 consists of 14 residues. Germline loops: CDR1 LGHNA, CDR2 YSLEER. In DNA form, the CDR3 reads TGCGCCAGCAGCCGCGACTCCTTCTCCTACGAGCAGTACTTC. Its translation: CASSRDSFSYEQYF.

This clone was seen more than once but under ten times. J is TRBJ2-7 and V is TRBV5-4, with 8 positions matching TRBD1. Trimming removed 4 bases from V and 3 bases from J; junction bases left unmatched: 3. CDR1 SGHNT and CDR2 YYREEE come from the germline V gene (reference sequence). The CDR3 sequence is 13 residues long. CDR3 DNA sequence: TGTGCCAGCAGCCGTGGACAGGGCTACGAGCAGTACTTC. This codes for CASSRGQGYEQYF.

The chain links TRBV27 to TRBJ2-5; 8 nucleotides agree with TRBD2. The V gene end was trimmed by 6 bases and the J gene end by 5 bases; junction bases not matched to a gene: 17. The CDR3 sequence is 17 residues long. CDR1 is MNHEY and CDR2 is SMNVEV in the germline V gene (reference sequence). The CDR3 here is CASSLVRQAGGGETQYF. As DNA, the CDR3 is TGTGCCAGCAGCCTAGTTCGACAGGCGGGAGGCGGGGAGACCCAGTACTTC.

The rearrangement uses TRBV7-9 and TRBJ1-3; 10 bases line up with TRBD1. Germline CDR1 is SEHNR and CDR2 is FQNEAQ (reference sequence). The CDR3 is 15 residues long. The junction had 5 bases not matched to a gene; V was cut back by 5 bases and J by 4 bases. The CDR3 loop is CASSPGQGEGNTIYF. The CDR3 DNA reads as TGTGCCAGCAGCCCTGGACAGGGGGAAGGAAACACCATATATTTT. The full variable domain, completed using reference TRBV7-9 and TRBJ1-3, is DTGVSQNPRHKITKRGQNVTFRCDPISEHNRLYWYRQTLGQGPEFLTYFQNEAQLEKSRLLSDRFSAERPKGSFSTLEIQRTEQGDSAMYLCASSPGQGEGNTIYFGEGSWLTVV.